This TCR beta chain is from a study of cytomegalovirus exposure and HLA in healthy donors. Study-level results: Subsequent analysis showed first-cohort TCR clusters tending to co-occur in 120 or so validation repertoires. Among TCR beta chains, those listed as cytomegalovirus-associated numbered some 170.

The donors were in the roughly 130-subject validation cohort; that cohort was separate from the 666-subject first cohort. The data were produced by immunoSEQ multiplex PCR, yet TCRdb's version contains in-frame clones alone and is incomplete. The repertoire holds more than 100,000 clones, with roughly 86% as singletons. Germline V gene data show CDR1 as SQVTM and CDR2 as ANQGSEA. The CDR3 is made up of 12 amino acids. Trimming removed 8 bases from V and 7 bases from J; junction bases left unmatched: 3. Turning to this clone: Antigen unknown.

The TCR originated in a man in his thirties or forties in good health and CMV-seronegative. J is TRBJ2-1 and V is TRBV29-1, with 12 bases identical to TRBD2. Sequenced material: PBMCs. In nucleotides, the CDR3 is TGCAGCAAGACTAGCGGGAGTAATGAGCAGTTCTTC. Protein sequence: CSKTSGSNEQFF.